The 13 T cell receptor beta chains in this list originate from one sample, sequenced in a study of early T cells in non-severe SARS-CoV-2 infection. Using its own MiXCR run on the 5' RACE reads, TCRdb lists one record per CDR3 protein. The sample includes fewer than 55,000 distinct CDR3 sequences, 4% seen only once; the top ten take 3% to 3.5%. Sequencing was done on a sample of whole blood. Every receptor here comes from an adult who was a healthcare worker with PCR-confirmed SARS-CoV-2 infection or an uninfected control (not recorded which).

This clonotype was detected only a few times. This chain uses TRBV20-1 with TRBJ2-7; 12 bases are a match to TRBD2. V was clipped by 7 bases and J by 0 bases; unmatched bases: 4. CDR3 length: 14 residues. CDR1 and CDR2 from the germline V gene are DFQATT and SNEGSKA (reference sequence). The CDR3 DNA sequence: TGCAGTGTCTGGACTAGCGGGACCTCCTACGAGCAGTACTTC. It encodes CSVWTSGTSYEQYF.

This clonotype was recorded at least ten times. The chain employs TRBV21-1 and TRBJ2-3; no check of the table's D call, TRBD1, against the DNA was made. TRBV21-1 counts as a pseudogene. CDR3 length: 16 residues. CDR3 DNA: TGTGCCAGCAGCAACTACAGACAGCAACTCACAGATACGCAGTATTTT. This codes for CASSNYRQQLTDTQYF.

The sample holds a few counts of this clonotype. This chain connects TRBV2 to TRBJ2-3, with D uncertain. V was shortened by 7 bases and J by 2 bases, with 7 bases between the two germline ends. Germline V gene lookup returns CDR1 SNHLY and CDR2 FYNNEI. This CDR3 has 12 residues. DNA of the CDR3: TGTGCCAGCACAAGGGACACAGATACGCAGTATTTT. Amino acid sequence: CASTRDTDTQYF.

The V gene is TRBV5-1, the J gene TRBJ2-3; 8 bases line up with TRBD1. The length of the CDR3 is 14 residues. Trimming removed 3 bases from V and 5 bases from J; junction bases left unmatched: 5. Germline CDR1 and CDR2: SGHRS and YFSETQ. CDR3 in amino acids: CASSWTGSGDTQYF. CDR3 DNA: TGCGCCAGCAGCTGGACAGGGTCTGGAGATACGCAGTATTTT.

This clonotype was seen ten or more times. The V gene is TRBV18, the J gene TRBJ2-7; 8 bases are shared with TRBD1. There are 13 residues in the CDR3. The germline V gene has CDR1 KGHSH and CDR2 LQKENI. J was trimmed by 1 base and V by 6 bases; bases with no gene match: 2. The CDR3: CASSRQGSYEQYF. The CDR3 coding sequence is TGTGCCAGCTCCCGACAGGGGTCCTACGAGCAGTACTTC. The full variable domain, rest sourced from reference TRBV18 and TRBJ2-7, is NAGVMQNPRHLVRRRGQEARLRCSPMKGHSHVYWYRQLPEEGLKFMVYLQKENIIDESGMPKERFSAEFPKEGPSILRIQQVVRGDSAAYFCASSRQGSYEQYFGPGTRLTVT.

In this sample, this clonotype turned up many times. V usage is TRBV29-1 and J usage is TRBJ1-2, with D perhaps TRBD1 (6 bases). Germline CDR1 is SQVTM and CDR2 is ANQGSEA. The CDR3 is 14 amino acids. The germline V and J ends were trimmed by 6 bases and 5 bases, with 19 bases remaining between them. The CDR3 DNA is TGCAGCGTCCGCACCGCGGGGGCGCGGTATGGCTACACCTTC. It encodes CSVRTAGARYGYTF. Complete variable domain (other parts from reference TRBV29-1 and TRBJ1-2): SAVISQKPSRDICQRGTSLTIQCQVDSQVTMMFWYRQQPGQSLTLIATANQGSEATYESGFVIDKFPISRPNLTFSTLTVSNMSPEDSSIYLCSVRTAGARYGYTFGSGTRLTVV.

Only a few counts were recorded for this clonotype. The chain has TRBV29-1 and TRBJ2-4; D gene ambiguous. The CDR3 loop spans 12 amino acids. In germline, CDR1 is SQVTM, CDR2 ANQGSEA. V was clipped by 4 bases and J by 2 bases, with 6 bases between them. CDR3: CSVAITKNIQYF. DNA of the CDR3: TGCAGCGTTGCCATTACCAAAAACATTCAGTACTTC.

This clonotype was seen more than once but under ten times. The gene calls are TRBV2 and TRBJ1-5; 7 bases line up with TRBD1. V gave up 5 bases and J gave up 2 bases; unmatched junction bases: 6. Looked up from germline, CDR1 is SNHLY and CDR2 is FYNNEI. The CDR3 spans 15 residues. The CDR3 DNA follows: TGTGCCAGCAGTAATACAGGGGACGGCAATCAGCCCCAGCATTTT. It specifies CASSNTGDGNQPQHF.

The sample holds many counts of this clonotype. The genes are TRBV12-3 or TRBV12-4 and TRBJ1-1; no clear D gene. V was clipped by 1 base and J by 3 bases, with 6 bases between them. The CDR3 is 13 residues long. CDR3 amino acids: CASSLVPDTEAFF. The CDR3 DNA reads TGTGCCAGCAGTTTAGTCCCTGACACTGAAGCTTTCTTT.

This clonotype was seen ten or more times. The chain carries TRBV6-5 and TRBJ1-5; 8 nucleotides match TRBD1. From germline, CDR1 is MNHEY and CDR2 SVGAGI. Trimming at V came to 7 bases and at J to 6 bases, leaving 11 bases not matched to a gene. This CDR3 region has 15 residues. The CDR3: CASKKAGGEAQPQHF. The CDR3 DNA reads TGTGCCAGCAAAAAAGCAGGGGGCGAGGCTCAGCCCCAGCATTTT.

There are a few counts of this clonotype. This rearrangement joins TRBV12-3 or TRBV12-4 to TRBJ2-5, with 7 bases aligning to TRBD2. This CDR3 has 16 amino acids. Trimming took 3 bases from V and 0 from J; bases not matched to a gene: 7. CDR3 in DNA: TGTGCCAGCAGTTTCGTGCGGGGGAGCAACCAAGAGACCCAGTACTTC. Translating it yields CASSFVRGSNQETQYF.

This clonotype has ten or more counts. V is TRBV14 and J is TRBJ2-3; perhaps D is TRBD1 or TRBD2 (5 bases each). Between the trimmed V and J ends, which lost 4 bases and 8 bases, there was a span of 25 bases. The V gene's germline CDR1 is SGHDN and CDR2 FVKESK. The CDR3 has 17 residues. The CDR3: CASSPYPGTALWATQYF. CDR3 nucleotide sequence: TGTGCCAGCAGCCCTTATCCCGGGACGGCCCTTTGGGCTACGCAGTATTTT.

The CDR3 DNA reads as TGTGCCAGCAGCCGTGGACAGGGGGTCACAGATACGCAGTATTTT. Amino acids: CASSRGQGVTDTQYF. V usage is TRBV12-3 or TRBV12-4 and J usage is TRBJ2-3; 10 bases are shared with TRBD1. This CDR3 is built from 15 residues. V gave up 6 bases and J gave up 2 bases; unmatched junction bases: 5.